This T cell receptor beta chain was captured in a study of CD8+CD57+ T cells in acquired aplastic anemia listed by TCRdb under 2018. Some background on the complete study: DNA extracted from sorted CD4+ and CD8+ cells had a mean of approximately 3.4 ug, with a range of about 0.19 to 27.4 ug. A CD8+CD57+ expansion meant a frequency higher than the mean frequency seen in healthy subjects. The paper as a whole reports these results and caveats: No significant difference in CD8+ Simpson's diversity was found between patients and healthy controls (P=0.060). Around 30 CD8+ CDR3 sequences were found in both patients and controls but appeared to be highly expressed in patients and within the immunodominant clones of the patients.

For CDR1 and CDR2, the germline V gene lists SQVTM and ANQGSEA. Counted from cysteine to phenylalanine, this CDR3 has 11 amino acids. Kept here is only the CDR3 DNA, which spans 33 bases and is read in frame from base 1. Trimming costs V 7 bases and J 0 bases, and their ends lie 6 bases apart. In the case of this clonotype: No cognate antigen has been identified for it. Base qualities are not recorded, but no much larger clone differs from it by a single base.

Patients chosen for sequencing had shown expansion of CD8+CD57+ cells by flow cytometry. All patients had severe acquired aplastic anemia diagnosed by International Study of Aplastic Anemia and Agranulocytosis and Camitta criteria. No patient had received any therapy when blood was sampled. In this study, sorted CD4+ and CD8+ T cells from the blood of healthy subjects and of severe aplastic anemia patients had their TCR repertoires deep-sequenced. Patients were enrolled in the USA under clinicaltrials.gov protocols 00001620, 01623167, 00001397, 00071045, 00081523 and 00961064. Ficoll-Paque density gradient centrifugation was used to isolate peripheral blood mononuclear cells. Before DNA was extracted, CD4+ and CD8+ T cells were sorted using either FACS or magnetic beads. Profiling of TCR beta VDJ combinations and CDR3 sequences used genomic DNA as the template. An Illumina HiSeq 2000 was used for TCR repertoire sequencing. The original pipeline was this. TRBV/TRBJ rearrangement plots, CDR3 size and DJ length profiles, and Simpson's diversity index were used to evaluate the repertoires. The immunodominant clone was defined as the most abundant DNA sequence in deep sequencing data. CDR3 amino acid sequences were checked for sharing across subjects and were also compared against the VDJdb database and published repertoires. Clones were called with MiXCR by TCRdb after fastp trimmed the public reads at Q25, and only in-frame beta chains were retained. Rows are unified per CDR3 protein, each entry keeping the most common DNA and genes. The V and J calls come from TCRdb's annotation, not from the publication. The sample has 160,000 or so distinct CDR3 sequences on record, around half of them singletons. Of the sample, roughly 1.1% falls within the top ten clones.

Recombination joined TRBV29-1 with TRBJ1-1; the D gene is not confidently resolved. The receptor was isolated from a human donor with aplastic anemia. The sequenced sample was sorted CD4+, CD8+, or CD8+CD57+ T cells (not recorded which) from PBMCs. The CDR3 is CSAFLNTEAFF. Here is the DNA: TGCAGCGCCTTCTTGAACACTGAAGCTTTCTTT.